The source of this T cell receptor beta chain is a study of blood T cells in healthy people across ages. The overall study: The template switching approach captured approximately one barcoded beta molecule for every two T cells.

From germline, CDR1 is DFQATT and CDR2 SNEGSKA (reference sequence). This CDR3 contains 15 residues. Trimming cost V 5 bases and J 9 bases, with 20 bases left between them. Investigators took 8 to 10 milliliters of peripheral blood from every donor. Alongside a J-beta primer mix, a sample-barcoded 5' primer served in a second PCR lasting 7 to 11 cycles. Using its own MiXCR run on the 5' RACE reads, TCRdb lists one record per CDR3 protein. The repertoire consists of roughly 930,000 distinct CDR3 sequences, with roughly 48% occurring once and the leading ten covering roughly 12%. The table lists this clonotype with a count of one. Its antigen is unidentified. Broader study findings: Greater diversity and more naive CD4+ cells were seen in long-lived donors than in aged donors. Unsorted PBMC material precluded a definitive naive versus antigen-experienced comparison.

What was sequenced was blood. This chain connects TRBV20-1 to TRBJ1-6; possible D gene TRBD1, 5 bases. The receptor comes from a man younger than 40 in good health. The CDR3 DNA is TGCAGTGCTCCCCATATGGGCAGGGCGGGTTCACCCCTCCACTTT. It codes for CSAPHMGRAGSPLHF.